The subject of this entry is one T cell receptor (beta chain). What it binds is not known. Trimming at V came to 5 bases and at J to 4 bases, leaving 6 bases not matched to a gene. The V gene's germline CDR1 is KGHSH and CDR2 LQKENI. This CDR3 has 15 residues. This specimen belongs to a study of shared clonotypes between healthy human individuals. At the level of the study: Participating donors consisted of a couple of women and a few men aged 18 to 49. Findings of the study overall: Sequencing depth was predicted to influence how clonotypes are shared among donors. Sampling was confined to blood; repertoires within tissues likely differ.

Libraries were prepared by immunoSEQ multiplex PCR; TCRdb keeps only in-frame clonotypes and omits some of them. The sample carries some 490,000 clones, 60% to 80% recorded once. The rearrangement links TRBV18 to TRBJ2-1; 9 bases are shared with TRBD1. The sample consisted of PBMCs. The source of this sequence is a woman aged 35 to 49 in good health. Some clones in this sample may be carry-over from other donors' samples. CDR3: CASSGGTGFYNEQFF. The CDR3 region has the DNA TGTGCCAGCTCAGGCGGGACAGGGTTTTACAATGAGCAGTTCTTC.